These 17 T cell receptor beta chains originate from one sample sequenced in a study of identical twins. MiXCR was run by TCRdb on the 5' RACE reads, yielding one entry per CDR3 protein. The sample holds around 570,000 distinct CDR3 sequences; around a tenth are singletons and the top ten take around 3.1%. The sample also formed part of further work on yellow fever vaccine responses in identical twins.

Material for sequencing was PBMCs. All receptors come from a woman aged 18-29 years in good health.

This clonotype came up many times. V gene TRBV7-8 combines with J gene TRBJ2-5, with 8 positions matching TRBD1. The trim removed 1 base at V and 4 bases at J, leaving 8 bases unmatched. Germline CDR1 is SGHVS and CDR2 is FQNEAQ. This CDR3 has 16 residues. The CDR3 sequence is CASSLGRVTGVETQYF. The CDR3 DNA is TGTGCCAGCAGCTTAGGGAGGGTGACAGGGGTAGAGACCCAGTACTTC.

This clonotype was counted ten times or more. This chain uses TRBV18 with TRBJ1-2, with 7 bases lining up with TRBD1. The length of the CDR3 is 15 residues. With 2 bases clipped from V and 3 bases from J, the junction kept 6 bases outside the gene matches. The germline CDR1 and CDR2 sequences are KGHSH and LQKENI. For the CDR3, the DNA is TGTGCCAGCTCACCATCAGAAGACAGGGACTATGGCTACACCTTC. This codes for CASSPSEDRDYGYTF.

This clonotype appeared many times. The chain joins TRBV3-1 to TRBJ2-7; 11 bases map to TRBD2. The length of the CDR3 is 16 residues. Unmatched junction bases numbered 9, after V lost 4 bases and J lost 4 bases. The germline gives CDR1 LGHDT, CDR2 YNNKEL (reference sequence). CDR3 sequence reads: CASSLRGLAGSYEQYF. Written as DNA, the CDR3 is TGTGCCAGCAGCCTTCGAGGACTAGCGGGCTCTTACGAGCAGTACTTC.

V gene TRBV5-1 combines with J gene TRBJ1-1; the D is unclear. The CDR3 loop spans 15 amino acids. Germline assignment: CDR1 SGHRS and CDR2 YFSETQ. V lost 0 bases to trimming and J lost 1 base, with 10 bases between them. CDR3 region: CASSLVDGQNTEAFF. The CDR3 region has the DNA TGCGCCAGCAGCTTGGTCGATGGGCAGAACACTGAAGCTTTCTTT.

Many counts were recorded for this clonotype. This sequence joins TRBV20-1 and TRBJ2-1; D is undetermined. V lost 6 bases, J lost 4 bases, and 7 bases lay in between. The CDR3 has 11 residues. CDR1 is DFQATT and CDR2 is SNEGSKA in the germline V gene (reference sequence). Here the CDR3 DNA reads TGCAGTGCAACCAGGTACAATGAGCAGTTCTTC. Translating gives CSATRYNEQFF.

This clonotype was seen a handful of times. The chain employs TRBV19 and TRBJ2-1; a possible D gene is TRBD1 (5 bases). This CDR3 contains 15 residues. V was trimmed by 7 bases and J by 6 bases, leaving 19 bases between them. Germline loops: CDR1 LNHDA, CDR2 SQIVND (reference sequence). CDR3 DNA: TGTGCCAGTACCATGGGGCAAGCAACTTTCAATGAGCAGTTCTTC. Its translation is CASTMGQATFNEQFF.

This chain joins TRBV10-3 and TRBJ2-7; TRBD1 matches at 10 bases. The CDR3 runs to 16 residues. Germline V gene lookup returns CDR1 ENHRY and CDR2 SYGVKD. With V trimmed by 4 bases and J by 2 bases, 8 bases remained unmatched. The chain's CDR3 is CAISAHSGQGTYEQYF. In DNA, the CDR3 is TGTGCCATCAGTGCTCACTCGGGACAGGGGACCTACGAGCAGTACTTC.

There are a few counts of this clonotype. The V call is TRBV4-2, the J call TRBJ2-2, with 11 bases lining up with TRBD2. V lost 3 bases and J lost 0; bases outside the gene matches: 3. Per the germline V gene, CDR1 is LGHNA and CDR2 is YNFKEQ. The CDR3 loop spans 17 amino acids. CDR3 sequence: CASSHELAGANTGELFF. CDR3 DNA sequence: TGTGCCAGCAGCCATGAACTAGCGGGAGCGAACACCGGGGAGCTGTTTTTT.

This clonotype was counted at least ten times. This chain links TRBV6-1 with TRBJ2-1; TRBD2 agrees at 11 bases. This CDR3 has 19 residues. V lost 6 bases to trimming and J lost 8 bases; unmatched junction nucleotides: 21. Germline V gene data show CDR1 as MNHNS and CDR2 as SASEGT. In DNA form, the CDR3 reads TGTGCCAGCAGGGGGACAGTAAGCAGGTTAGCGGGAGGGACGCATGAGCAGTTCTTC. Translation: CASRGTVSRLAGGTHEQFF.

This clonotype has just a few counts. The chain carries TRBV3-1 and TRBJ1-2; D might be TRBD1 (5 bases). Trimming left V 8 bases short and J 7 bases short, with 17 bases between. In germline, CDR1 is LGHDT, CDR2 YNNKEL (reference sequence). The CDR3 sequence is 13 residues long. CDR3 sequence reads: CASHDSDMGGYTF. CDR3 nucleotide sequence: TGTGCCAGCCATGACAGTGACATGGGTGGCTACACCTTC.

CDR3 region: CASSGPSGRSNEQFF. The DNA of the CDR3 is TGTGCCAGCAGTGGGCCTAGCGGGAGGTCCAATGAGCAGTTCTTC. V is TRBV12-3 or TRBV12-4 and J is TRBJ2-1; 11 positions agree with TRBD2. V gave up 5 bases and J gave up 6 bases; unmatched junction bases: 6. The CDR3 runs to 15 residues.

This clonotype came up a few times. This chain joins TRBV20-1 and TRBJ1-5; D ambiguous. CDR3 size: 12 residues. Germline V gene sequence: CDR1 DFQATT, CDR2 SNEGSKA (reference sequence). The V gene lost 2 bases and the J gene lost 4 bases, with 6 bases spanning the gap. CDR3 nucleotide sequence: TGCAGTGCTAGACAGGTTAATCAGCCCCAGCATTTT. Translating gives CSARQVNQPQHF.

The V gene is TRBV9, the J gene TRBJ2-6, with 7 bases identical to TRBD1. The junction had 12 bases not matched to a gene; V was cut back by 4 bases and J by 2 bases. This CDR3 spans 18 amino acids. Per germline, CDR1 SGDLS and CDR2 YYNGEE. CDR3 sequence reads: CASSLLHSDRTGANVLTF. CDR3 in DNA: TGTGCCAGCAGCCTCCTCCACTCGGACAGGACTGGGGCCAACGTCCTGACTTTC.

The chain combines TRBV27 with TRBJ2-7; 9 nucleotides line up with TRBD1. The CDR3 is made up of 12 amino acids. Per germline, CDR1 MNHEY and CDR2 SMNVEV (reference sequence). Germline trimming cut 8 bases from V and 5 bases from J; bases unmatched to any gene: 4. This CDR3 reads CASGGQGNEQYF. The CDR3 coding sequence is TGTGCCAGCGGGGGACAGGGTAACGAGCAGTACTTC.

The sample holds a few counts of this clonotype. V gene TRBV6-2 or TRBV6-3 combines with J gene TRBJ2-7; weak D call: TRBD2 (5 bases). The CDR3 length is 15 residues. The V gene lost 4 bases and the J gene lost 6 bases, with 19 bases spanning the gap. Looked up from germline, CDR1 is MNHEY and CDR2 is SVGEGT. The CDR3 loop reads CASSSVTGEMSEQYF. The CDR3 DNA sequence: TGTGCCAGCAGTTCCGTAACCGGGGAGATGAGCGAGCAGTACTTC.

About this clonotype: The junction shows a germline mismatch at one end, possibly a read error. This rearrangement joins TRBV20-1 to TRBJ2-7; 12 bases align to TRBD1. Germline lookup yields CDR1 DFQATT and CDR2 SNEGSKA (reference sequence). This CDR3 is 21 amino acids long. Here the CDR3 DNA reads TGCTGTGCTAGAGATGTTACCGGGACAGGGGGCCTCTCTCCCTCTTACTACGAGCAGTACTTC. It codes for CCARDVTGTGGLSPSYYEQYF.

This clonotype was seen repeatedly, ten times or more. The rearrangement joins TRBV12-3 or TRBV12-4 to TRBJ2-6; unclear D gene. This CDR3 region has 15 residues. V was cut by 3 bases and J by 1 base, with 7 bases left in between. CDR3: CASSFYGSGANVLTF. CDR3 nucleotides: TGTGCCAGCAGTTTTTACGGGTCTGGGGCCAACGTCCTGACTTTC.